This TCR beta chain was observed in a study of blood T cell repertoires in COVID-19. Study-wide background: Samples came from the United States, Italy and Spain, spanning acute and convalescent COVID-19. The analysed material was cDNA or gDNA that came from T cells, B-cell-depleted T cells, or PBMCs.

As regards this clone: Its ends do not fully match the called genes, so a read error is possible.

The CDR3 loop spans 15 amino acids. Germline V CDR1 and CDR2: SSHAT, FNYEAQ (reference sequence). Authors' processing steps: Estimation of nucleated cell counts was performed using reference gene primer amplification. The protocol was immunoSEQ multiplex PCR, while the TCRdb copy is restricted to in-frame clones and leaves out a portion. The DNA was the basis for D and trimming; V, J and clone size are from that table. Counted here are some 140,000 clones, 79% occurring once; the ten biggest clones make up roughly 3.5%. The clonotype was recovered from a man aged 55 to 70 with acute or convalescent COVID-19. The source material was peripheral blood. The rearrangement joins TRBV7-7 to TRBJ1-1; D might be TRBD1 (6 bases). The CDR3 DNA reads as TGTGCTAGCAGGCCATACAGGGTCGGGAACACTGAAGCTTTCTTT. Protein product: CASRPYRVGNTEAFF.